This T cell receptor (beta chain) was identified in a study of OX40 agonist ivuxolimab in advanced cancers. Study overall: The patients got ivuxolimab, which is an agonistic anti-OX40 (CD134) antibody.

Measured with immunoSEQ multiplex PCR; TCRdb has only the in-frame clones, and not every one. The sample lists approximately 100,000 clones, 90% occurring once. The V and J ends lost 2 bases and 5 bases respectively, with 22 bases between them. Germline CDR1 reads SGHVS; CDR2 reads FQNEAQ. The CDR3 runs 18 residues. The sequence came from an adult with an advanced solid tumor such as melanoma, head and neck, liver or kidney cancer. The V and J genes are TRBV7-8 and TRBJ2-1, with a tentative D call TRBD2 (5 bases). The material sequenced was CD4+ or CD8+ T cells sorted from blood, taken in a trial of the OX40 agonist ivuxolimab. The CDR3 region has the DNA TGTGCCAGCAGCTTATTTGACCCGGGTAGCGTCAGAAACAATGAGCAGTTCTTC. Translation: CASSLFDPGSVRNNEQFF.